This TCR beta chain was retrieved from a study of T cells in Graves' hyperthyroidism and ophthalmopathy. CDR3 size: 17 residues. Trimming took 2 bases from V and 3 from J, leaving 20 bases between them. The germline CDR1 and CDR2 sequences are SGHTA and FQGNSA. Study-level findings and limits: Researchers found most expanded thyroid clonotypes above 0.001 in blood as well. Stable hyperthyroidism was told apart from ophthalmopathy by a model built on 13 V-J features.

This clonotype was counted only a few times. Its antigen is as yet unknown. Amplification of TCR beta CDR3 regions used RNA as the template. In the first-round RT-PCR of the TCR CDR3, the HTBI primer set was used. TCRdb re-called the multiplex PCR reads with MiXCR, one entry per CDR3 protein. This sample has approximately 600,000 distinct CDR3 sequences, with around 20% found just once. This TCR came from a man aged 25 to 45 with Graves' ophthalmopathy. The chain uses TRBV7-2 and TRBJ2-7, with D possibly TRBD1 on 5 matching bases. The sample consisted of blood. The CDR3: CASSLQAASTGHYEQYF. The CDR3 bases are TGTGCCAGCAGCTTACAGGCGGCGAGCACAGGACACTACGAGCAGTACTTC.